A single sample gave rise to the 17 T cell receptor beta chains below, sequenced in a study of breast tumors, draining lymph nodes, adjacent tissues. Axillary draining lymph nodes of breast cancer patients supplied the node samples. TCRdb fed the multiplex PCR reads into MiXCR, producing one record per CDR3 protein. Here the sample spans 290,000 or so distinct CDR3 sequences, 30% being singletons. The sequenced sample was axillary lymph node tissue. These receptors were collected from a female donor with breast cancer. Some clones in this sample may be carry-over from other donors' samples.

The chain has TRBV5-4 and TRBJ2-7; the D call may be TRBD1 or TRBD2 (6 bases each). Germline V gives CDR1 SGHNT, CDR2 YYREEE (reference sequence). The ends were cut back, 4 bases at V and 6 bases at J, with 17 bases in the middle. This CDR3 spans 14 amino acids. The CDR3 DNA is TGTGCCAGCAGCGCCCGGACAGCGGGCGCCGAGCAGTACTTC. It encodes CASSARTAGAEQYF.

This clonotype was counted ten times or more. V and J are TRBV12-3 or TRBV12-4 and TRBJ2-1; 9 bases map to TRBD2. The CDR3 extends over 14 amino acids. Unmatched junction bases numbered 5, after V lost 7 bases and J lost 4 bases. CDR3 DNA sequence: TGTGCCAGCACCCCTAGCGGGAAATACAATGAGCAGTTCTTC. As protein: CASTPSGKYNEQFF.

V is TRBV10-3 and J is TRBJ1-1; TRBD1 matches 8 bases. The CDR3 is 16 residues long. With 6 bases clipped from V and 6 bases from J, the junction kept 15 bases outside the gene matches. The germline gives CDR1 ENHRY, CDR2 SYGVKD. CDR3 in DNA: TGTGCCATCAGCGGCGGGGAAACAGGGGGTAAGCCTGAAGCTTTCTTT. This translates into CAISGGETGGKPEAFF.

This clonotype was seen at least ten times. This rearrangement joins TRBV5-5 to TRBJ1-5; 10 nucleotides match TRBD1. V shed 2 bases and J 1 base; nucleotides not matched to a gene: 3. This CDR3 is built from 16 residues. Germline CDR1 is SGHKS and CDR2 is YYEKEE (reference sequence). The CDR3 region has the DNA TGTGCCAGCAGCTTTGGGGACAGGGGAAGCAATCAGCCCCAGCATTTT. Its translation: CASSFGDRGSNQPQHF.

This clonotype was counted at least ten times. The CDR3 DNA sequence: TGTGCCAGCAGTGACTCTTGGGGGGGCACAGATACGCAGTATTTT. As protein: CASSDSWGGTDTQYF. The V gene is TRBV6-4, the J gene TRBJ2-3, with D tentatively TRBD2 (6 bases). Germline loops: CDR1 MRHNA, CDR2 SNTAGT. The V end was cut by 0 bases, the J end by 1 base, with 8 bases between. The CDR3 has 15 amino acids.

Only one count was recorded for this clonotype. A much more abundant neighbour one base away suggests this may be a read error. The rearrangement links TRBV7-8 to TRBJ1-1; D perhaps matches TRBD1 (5 bases). Between the trimmed V and J ends, which lost 1 base and 1 base, there was a span of 7 bases. CDR3 length equals 14 residues. Germline V gene lookup returns CDR1 SGHVS and CDR2 FQNEAQ. CDR3 residues: CASSLEGTNTEAFF. The CDR3 DNA sequence: TGTGCCAGCAGCTTAGAGGGGACGAACACTGAAGCTTTCTTT.

This clonotype was observed many times. The chain links TRBV29-1 to TRBJ2-5, with TRBD1 matching over 9 bases. V dropped 7 bases and J dropped 6; count of bases not matched to a gene: 9. The CDR3 extends over 13 amino acids. Germline CDR1 SQVTM, CDR2 ANQGSEA. CDR3 sequence (DNA): TGCAGCGGGGGGAGGGACAGGGATAAGACCCAGTACTTC. Amino acid sequence: CSGGRDRDKTQYF.

The table lists this clonotype with many counts. The chain employs TRBV5-1 and TRBJ2-6, with D perhaps TRBD2 (5 bases). CDR1 is SGHRS and CDR2 is YFSETQ in the germline V gene. V dropped 3 bases and J dropped 2 bases, with 9 bases sitting between them. The CDR3 length is 15 residues. CDR3 residues: CASSSGNTGANVLTF. In nucleotides, the CDR3 is TGCGCCAGCAGCTCCGGGAATACTGGGGCCAACGTCCTGACTTTC. Variable domain in full (rest from reference TRBV5-1 and TRBJ2-6): KAGVTQTPRYLIKTRGQQVTLSCSPISGHRSVSWYQQTPGQGLQFLFEYFSETQRNKGNFPGRFSGRQFSNSRSEMNVSTLELGDSALYLCASSSGNTGANVLTFGAGSRLTVL.

This clonotype was found many times. The CDR3 sequence is CASSQDRVTEQFF. CDR3 in DNA: TGCGCCAGCAGCCAAGACCGGGTCACTGAGCAGTTCTTC. V usage is TRBV4-1 and J usage is TRBJ2-1; D gene uncertain. Trimming cost V 0 bases and J 9 bases, with 9 bases left between them. The CDR3 extends over 13 amino acids. The germline CDR1 and CDR2 sequences are MGHRA and YSYEKL.

This clonotype was recorded at least ten times. This chain joins TRBV20-1 and TRBJ2-1, with TRBD2 matching 10 bases. The CDR3 loop spans 15 amino acids. Germline V gene data show CDR1 as DFQATT and CDR2 as SNEGSKA (reference sequence). The V gene end was trimmed by 8 bases and the J gene end by 0 bases; junction bases not matched to a gene: 7. The CDR3 DNA sequence: TGCAGTTCACTACTAGCGGGACACTCCTACAATGAGCAGTTCTTC. Encoded protein: CSSLLAGHSYNEQFF.

This clonotype came up many times. The rearrangement uses TRBV5-6 and TRBJ1-4; 10 bases map to TRBD1. Looked up from germline, CDR1 is SGHDT and CDR2 is YYEEEE. V dropped 3 bases and J dropped 8; count of bases not matched to a gene: 10. The CDR3 is made up of 16 amino acids. The CDR3 loop is CASSWGTGAGREKLFF. In DNA, the CDR3 is TGTGCCAGCAGCTGGGGGACAGGGGCAGGAAGGGAAAAACTGTTTTTT.

This clonotype has at least ten counts. This sequence joins TRBV24-1 and TRBJ2-7; D remains unclear. There are 14 residues in the CDR3. V lost 1 base and J lost 9, with 15 bases in between. Germline values: CDR1 KGHDR, CDR2 SFDVKD. CDR3 coding DNA: TGTGCCACCAGTGATTTTGGACCTGACTGGCGGCAGTACTTC. Protein: CATSDFGPDWRQYF.

This clonotype was seen repeatedly, ten times or more. The chain employs TRBV7-2 and TRBJ2-1, with a tentative D call TRBD1 (6 bases). There are 14 residues in the CDR3. V was cut by 6 bases and J by 2 bases, with 11 bases left in between. In germline, CDR1 is SGHTA, CDR2 FQGNSA. The CDR3 DNA reads TGTGCCAGCAGTTCTCCAGGGGCCTACAATGAGCAGTTCTTC. Translation gives CASSSPGAYNEQFF.

A note on this clonotype: This may be a read error: a much more frequent sequence differs by one nucleotide. The V and J genes are TRBV11-3 and TRBJ2-6; TRBD1 matches at 7 bases. The CDR3 length is 15 residues. Germline V gene data show CDR1 as SGHNT and CDR2 as YENEEA. V shed 5 bases and J 6 bases; nucleotides not matched to a gene: 7. The CDR3 DNA reads as TGTGCCAGCAGCCCGACAGGGACCGCGGCCAACGTCCTGACTTTC. Translated: CASSPTGTAANVLTF.

This clonotype was recorded many times. This chain joins TRBV7-9 and TRBJ2-7; D is unresolved. Trimming stripped 5 bases from V and 2 bases from J, with 10 bases between. CDR1 and CDR2 (germline): SEHNR, FQNEAQ (reference sequence). CDR3 length equals 13 residues. The CDR3 sequence: CASSPPVPYEQYF. The CDR3 DNA reads TGTGCCAGCAGCCCGCCGGTCCCCTACGAGCAGTACTTC.

This clonotype was observed at least ten times. The gene calls are TRBV20-1 and TRBJ1-1; D remains ambiguous. Trimming took off 6 bases at V and 4 bases at J, with 12 bases between the two ends. The germline gives CDR1 DFQATT, CDR2 SNEGSKA (reference sequence). This CDR3 is 12 amino acids long. The CDR3 nucleotides read TGCAGTGCCCCAAACGAGGGCACTGAAGCTTTCTTT. Translation: CSAPNEGTEAFF.

This chain uses TRBV20-1 with TRBJ2-1; 8 nucleotides agree with TRBD2. This CDR3 is 14 amino acids long. CDR1 is DFQATT and CDR2 is SNEGSKA in the germline V gene (reference sequence). V trimming: 6 bases; J trimming: 8 bases; junction bases outside the gene matches: 12. The CDR3 sequence is CSALGLAGEDEQFF. The CDR3 DNA reads TGCAGTGCCCTCGGGCTAGCGGGTGAGGATGAGCAGTTCTTC.